One TCR beta chain is described in this entry. The record originates from a study of blood T cells in healthy people across ages. A second PCR of about 7 to 11 cycles used a sample-barcoded 5' primer and a J-beta primer mix. Via MiXCR, TCRdb re-called the 5' RACE reads, giving one row per CDR3 protein. The sample lists 1.5 million to 2 million distinct CDR3 sequences, around half occurring once. Per the germline V gene, CDR1 is DFQATT and CDR2 is SNEGSKA (reference sequence). Trimming took off 5 bases at V and 0 bases at J, with 14 bases between the two ends. The CDR3 spans 15 residues. This TCR was sampled from a woman in her forties in good health. The sample was blood. The rearrangement links TRBV20-1 to TRBJ2-4; no definite D call. The CDR3 sequence: CSALLHSLAKNIQYF. The CDR3 nucleotides read TGCAGTGCTCTCTTACATTCTCTAGCCAAAAACATTCAGTACTTC.